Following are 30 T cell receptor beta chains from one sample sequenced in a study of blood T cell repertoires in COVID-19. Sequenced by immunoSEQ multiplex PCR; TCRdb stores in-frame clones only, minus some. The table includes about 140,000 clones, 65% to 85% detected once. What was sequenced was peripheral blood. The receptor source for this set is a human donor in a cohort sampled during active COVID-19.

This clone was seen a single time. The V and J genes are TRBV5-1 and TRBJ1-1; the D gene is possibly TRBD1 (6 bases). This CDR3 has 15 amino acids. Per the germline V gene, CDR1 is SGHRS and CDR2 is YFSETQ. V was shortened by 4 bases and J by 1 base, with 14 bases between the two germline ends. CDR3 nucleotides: TGCGCCAGCAGCCGGGCACGGGGGGCGAACACTGAAGCTTTCTTT. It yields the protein CASSRARGANTEAFF.

CDR3 nucleotide sequence: TGTGCCAGTAGTGCGGGACTAGCGGGCGTCGAGACCCAGTACTTC. Translated, it gives CASSAGLAGVETQYF. The chain couples TRBV19 to TRBJ2-5; 12 bases map to TRBD2. This CDR3 spans 15 amino acids. V lost 5 bases, J lost 5 bases, and 6 bases stayed unmatched. Germline V gene sequence: CDR1 LNHDA, CDR2 SQIVND (reference sequence).

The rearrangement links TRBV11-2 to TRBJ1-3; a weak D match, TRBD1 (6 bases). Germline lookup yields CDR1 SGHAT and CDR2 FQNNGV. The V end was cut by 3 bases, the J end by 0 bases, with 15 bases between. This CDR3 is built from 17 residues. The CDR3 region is CASSFTGTINSGNTIYF. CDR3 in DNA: TGTGCCAGCAGCTTCACCGGGACAATCAACTCTGGAAACACCATATATTTT.

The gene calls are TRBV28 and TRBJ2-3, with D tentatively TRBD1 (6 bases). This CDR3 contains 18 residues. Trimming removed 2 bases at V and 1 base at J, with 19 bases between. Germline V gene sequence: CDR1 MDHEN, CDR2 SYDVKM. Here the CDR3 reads CASSLVSTGRVGTDTQYF. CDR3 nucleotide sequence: TGTGCCAGCAGTTTAGTTAGCACAGGGCGCGTGGGCACAGATACGCAGTATTTT.

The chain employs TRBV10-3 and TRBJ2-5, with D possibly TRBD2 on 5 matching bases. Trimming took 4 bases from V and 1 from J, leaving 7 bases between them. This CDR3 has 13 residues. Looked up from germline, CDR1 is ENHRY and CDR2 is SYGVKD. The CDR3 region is CAISGRGQETQYF. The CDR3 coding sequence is TGTGCCATCAGTGGACGGGGCCAAGAGACCCAGTACTTC.

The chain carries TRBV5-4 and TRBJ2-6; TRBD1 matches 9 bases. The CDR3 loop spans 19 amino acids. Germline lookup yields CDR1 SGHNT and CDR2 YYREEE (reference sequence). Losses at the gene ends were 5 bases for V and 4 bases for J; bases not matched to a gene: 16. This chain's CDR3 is CASRITLAQGATGANVLTF. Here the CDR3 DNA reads TGTGCCAGCAGGATCACGCTTGCACAGGGGGCGACCGGGGCCAACGTCCTGACTTTC.

The CDR3 sequence: CASRPHRTGDSPLHF. The CDR3 bases are TGTGCCAGCAGACCACATCGGACAGGGGATTCACCCCTCCACTTT. The gene calls are TRBV28 and TRBJ1-6; 9 bases agree with TRBD1. The CDR3 has 15 amino acids. Germline CDR1 reads MDHEN; CDR2 reads SYDVKM. V shed 6 bases, J shed 8 bases, and the junction held 8 bases outside the gene matches.

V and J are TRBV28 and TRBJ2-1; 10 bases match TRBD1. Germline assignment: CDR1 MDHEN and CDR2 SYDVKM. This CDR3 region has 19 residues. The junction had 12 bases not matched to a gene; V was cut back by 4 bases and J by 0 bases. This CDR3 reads CASSSWDRGVPVSYNEQFF. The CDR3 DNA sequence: TGTGCCAGCAGTTCCTGGGACAGGGGCGTCCCCGTCTCCTACAATGAGCAGTTCTTC.

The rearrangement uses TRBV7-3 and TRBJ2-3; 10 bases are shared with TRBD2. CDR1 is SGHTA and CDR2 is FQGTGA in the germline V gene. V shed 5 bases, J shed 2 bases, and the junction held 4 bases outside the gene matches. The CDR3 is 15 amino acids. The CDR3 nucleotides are TGTGCCAGCAGCCTTAGCGGGGGGACCACAGATACGCAGTATTTT. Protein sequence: CASSLSGGTTDTQYF.

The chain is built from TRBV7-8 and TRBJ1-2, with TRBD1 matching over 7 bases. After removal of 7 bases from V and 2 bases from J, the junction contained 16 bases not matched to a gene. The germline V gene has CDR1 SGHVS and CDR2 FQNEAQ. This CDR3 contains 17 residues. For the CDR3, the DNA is TGTGCCAGCACCCCCCGGATTGGGGGACAGAGAAACTATGGCTACACCTTC. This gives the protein CASTPRIGGQRNYGYTF.

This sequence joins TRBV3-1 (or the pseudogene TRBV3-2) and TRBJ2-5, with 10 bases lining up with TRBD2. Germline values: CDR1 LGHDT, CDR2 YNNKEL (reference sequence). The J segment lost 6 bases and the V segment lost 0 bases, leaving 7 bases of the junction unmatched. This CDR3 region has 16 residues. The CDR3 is CASSQEGASGGKTQYF. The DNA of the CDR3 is TGTGCCAGCAGCCAAGAGGGGGCTAGCGGGGGAAAGACCCAGTACTTC.

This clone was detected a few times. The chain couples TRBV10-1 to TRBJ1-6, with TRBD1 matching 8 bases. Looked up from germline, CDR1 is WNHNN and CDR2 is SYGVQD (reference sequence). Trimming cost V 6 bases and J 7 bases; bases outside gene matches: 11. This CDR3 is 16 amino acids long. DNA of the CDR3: TGCGCCAGCAGAGCGGACAGGGAAGACGCAAATTCACCCCTCCACTTT. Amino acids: CASRADREDANSPLHF.

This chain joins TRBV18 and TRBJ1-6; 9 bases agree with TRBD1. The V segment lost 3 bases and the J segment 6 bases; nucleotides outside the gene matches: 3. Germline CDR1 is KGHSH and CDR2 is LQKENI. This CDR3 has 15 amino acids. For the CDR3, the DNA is TGTGCCAGCTCACCCCTGACAGGGGGTAATTCACCCCTCCACTTT. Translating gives CASSPLTGGNSPLHF.

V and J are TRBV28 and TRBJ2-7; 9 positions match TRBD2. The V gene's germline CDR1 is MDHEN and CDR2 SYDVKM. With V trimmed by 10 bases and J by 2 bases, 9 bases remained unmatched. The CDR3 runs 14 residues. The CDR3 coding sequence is TGTGCCACCCACCGGACTAGCGCTACCTACGAGCAGTACTTC. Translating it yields CATHRTSATYEQYF.

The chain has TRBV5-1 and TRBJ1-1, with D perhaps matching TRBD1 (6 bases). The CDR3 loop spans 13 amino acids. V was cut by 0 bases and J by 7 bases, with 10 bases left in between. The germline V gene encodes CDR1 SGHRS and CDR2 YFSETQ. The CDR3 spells CASSLARGGEAFF. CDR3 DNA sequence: TGCGCCAGCAGCTTGGCCAGGGGCGGTGAAGCTTTCTTT.

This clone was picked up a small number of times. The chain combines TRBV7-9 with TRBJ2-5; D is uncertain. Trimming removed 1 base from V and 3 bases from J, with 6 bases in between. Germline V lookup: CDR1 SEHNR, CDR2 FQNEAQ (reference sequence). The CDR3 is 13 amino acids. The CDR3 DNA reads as TGTGCCAGCAGCTTAGGCCAGAAAGAGACCCAGTACTTC. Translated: CASSLGQKETQYF. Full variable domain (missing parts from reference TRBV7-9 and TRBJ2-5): DTGVSQNPRHKITKRGQNVTFRCDPISEHNRLYWYRQTLGQGPEFLTYFQNEAQLEKSRLLSDRFSAERPKGSFSTLEIQRTEQGDSAMYLCASSLGQKETQYFGPGTRLLVL.

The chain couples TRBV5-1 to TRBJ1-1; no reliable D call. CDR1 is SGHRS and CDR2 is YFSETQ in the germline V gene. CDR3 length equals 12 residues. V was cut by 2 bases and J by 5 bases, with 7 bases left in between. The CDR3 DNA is TGCGCCAGCAGCTTTTCGGGTACTGAAGCTTTCTTT. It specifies CASSFSGTEAFF.

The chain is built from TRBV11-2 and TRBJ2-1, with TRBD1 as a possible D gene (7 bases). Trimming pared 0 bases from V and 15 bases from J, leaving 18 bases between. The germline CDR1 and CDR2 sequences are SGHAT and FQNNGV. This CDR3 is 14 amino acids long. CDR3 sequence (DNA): TGTGCCAGCAGCTTAGATCCAGGGGGGCCCTTTCTGTTCTTC. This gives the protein CASSLDPGGPFLFF.

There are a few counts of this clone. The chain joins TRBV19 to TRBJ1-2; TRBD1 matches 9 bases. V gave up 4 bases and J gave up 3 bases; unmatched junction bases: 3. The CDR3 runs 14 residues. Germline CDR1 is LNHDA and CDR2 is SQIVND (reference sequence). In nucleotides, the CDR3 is TGTGCCAGTAGTACCGGGACAGGGTACTATGGCTACACCTTC. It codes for CASSTGTGYYGYTF.

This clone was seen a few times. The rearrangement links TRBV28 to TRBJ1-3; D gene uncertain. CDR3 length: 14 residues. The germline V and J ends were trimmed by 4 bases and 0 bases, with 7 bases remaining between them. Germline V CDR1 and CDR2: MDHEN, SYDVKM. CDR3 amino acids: CASSYGGSGNTIYF. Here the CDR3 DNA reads TGTGCCAGCAGTTACGGCGGCTCTGGAAACACCATATATTTT.

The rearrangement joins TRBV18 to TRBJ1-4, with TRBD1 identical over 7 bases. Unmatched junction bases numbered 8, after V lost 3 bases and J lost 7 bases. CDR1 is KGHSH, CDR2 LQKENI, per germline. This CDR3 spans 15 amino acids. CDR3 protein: CASSPATGDSEKLFF. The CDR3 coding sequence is TGTGCCAGCTCACCGGCGACGGGGGACAGTGAAAAACTGTTTTTT.

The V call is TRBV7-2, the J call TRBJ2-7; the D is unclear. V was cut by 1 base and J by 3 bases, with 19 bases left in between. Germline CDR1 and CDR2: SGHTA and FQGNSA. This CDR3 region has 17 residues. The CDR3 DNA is TGTGCCAGCAGCTTAGTCGGTCGGGTAGCCCTCCACTACGAGCAGTACTTC. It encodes CASSLVGRVALHYEQYF.

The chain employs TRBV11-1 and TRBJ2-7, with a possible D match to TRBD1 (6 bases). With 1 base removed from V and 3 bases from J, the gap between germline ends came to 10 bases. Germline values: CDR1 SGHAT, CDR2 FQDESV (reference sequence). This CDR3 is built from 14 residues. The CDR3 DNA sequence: TGTGCCAGCAGCTTAGGGGACATCGACTACGAGCAGTACTTC. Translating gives CASSLGDIDYEQYF.

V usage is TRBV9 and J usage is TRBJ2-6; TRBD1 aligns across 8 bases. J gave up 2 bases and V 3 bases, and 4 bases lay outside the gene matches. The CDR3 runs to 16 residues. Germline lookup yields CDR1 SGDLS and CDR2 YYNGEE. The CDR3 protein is CASSAQDRAGANVLTF. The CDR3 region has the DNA TGTGCCAGCAGCGCCCAGGACAGGGCTGGGGCCAACGTCCTGACTTTC.

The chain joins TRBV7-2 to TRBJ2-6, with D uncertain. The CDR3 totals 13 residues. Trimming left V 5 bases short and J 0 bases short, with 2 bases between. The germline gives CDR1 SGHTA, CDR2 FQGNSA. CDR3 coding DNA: TGTGCCAGCAGCCGCTCTGGGGCCAACGTCCTGACTTTC. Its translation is CASSRSGANVLTF.

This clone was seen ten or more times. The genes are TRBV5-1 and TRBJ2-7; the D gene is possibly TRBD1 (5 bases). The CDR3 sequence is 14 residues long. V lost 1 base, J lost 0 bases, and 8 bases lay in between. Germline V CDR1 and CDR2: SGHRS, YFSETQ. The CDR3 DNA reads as TGCGCCAGCAGCTTGTCGGACAACTCCTACGAGCAGTACTTC. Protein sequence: CASSLSDNSYEQYF. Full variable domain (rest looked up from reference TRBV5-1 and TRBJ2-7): KAGVTQTPRYLIKTRGQQVTLSCSPISGHRSVSWYQQTPGQGLQFLFEYFSETQRNKGNFPGRFSGRQFSNSRSEMNVSTLELGDSALYLCASSLSDNSYEQYFGPGTRLTVT.

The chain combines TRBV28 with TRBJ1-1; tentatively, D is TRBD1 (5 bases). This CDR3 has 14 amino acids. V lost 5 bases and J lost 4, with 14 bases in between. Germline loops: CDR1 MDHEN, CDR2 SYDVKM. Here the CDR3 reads CASSPVSGITEAFF. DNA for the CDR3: TGTGCCAGCAGTCCCGTATCAGGGATCACTGAAGCTTTCTTT.

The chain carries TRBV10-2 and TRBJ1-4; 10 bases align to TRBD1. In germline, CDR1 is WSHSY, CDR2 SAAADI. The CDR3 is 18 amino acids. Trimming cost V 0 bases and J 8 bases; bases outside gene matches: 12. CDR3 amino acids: CASSESYGTGDLGEKLFF. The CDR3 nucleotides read TGCGCCAGCAGTGAGTCGTACGGGACAGGGGACCTCGGAGAAAAACTGTTTTTT.

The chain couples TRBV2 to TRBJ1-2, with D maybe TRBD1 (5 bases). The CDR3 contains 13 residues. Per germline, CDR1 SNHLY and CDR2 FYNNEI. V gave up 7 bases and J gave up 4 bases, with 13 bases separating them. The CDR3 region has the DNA TGTGCCAGCAACCCGACAGCCTCCTATGGCTACACCTTC. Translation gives CASNPTASYGYTF.

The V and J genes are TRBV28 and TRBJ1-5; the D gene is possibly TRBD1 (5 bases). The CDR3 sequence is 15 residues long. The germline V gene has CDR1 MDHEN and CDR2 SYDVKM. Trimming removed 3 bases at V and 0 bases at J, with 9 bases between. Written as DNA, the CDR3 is TGTGCCAGCAGTTTTGACAGCCCTAGCAATCAGCCCCAGCATTTT. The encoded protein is CASSFDSPSNQPQHF.